This TCR beta chain is drawn from a study of low-dose radiotherapy and immunotherapy resistance in tumors. Whole-study context: Over 26 weeks, cohort 2 got 1 Gy every two weeks, reaching 13 Gy. The regimen for patients comprised intravenous nivolumab 240 mg every two weeks plus intravenous ipilimumab 1 mg/kg every six weeks. Intravenously given cyclophosphamide 200 mg/m2 followed a two-week schedule that placed each dose one day before radiation and immunotherapy.

The V gene lost 6 bases and the J gene lost 8 bases, with 13 bases spanning the gap. CDR1 is MDHEN, CDR2 SYDVKM, per germline. The CDR3 consists of 12 residues. First-strand cDNA relied on TRAV- and TRBV-specific primers spanning alpha and beta chains. For amplifying TCRs, the PCR ran for 15 to 20 cycles with Phusion, which was used together with a constant-region primer and the adapter on the V primers. MiXCR, applied by TCRdb to the reads, yields one record per CDR3 protein. The table records 85,000 to 100,000 distinct CDR3 sequences, under 10% of them present only once. This clonotype was seen at least ten times. Time point: before trial treatment. Every donor's regimen consisted of nivolumab, ipilimumab, aspirin, low-dose cyclophosphamide and low-dose radiotherapy.

The specimen was PBMCs, collected before treatment. The receptor's source is a male donor with prostate cancer. The chain links TRBV28 to TRBJ1-1; maybe TRBD1 (6 bases). Written as DNA, the CDR3 is TGTGCCAGCAGCTCCTGGACAGAGGAAGCTTTCTTT. It specifies CASSSWTEEAFF.